The 21 T cell receptor beta chains below all came from one sample that was sequenced in a study of blood T cell repertoires in COVID-19 (dated by TCRdb to about 2020). The method behind the library was the immunoSEQ multiplex PCR assay. TCRdb carries this immuneACCESS record with in-frame sequences only. Its versions omit some clonotypes, under half of them owing to an unresolved V gene in the studies checked, with the rest unexplained. The sample contains roughly 280,000 clones, around nine tenths of them found a single time. The ten largest clones take up 11% of the sample. The sequencing input was peripheral blood. Receptors originate from a woman in her twenties or thirties with COVID-19, enrolled during active disease.

CDR3 amino acids: CACGQTGGAPGELFF. In nucleotides, the CDR3 is TGTGCCTGCGGCCAGACTGGGGGCGCCCCCGGGGAGCTGTTTTTT. This rearrangement joins TRBV11-2 to TRBJ2-2, with D perhaps TRBD1 (6 bases). The CDR3 extends over 15 amino acids. CDR1 is SGHAT and CDR2 is FQNNGV in the germline V gene. V was clipped by 11 bases and J by 6 bases, with 22 bases between them.

The chain links TRBV19 to TRBJ2-5, with TRBD2 matching over 11 bases. Per germline, CDR1 LNHDA and CDR2 SQIVND (reference sequence). Trimming at V came to 4 bases and at J to 2 bases, leaving 6 bases not matched to a gene. The CDR3 runs 16 residues. The CDR3 sequence is CASSTGLADLQETQYF. The CDR3 nucleotides are TGTGCCAGTAGTACGGGACTAGCGGATTTGCAAGAGACCCAGTACTTC.

The rearrangement links TRBV5-1 to TRBJ2-7, with 14 nucleotides matching TRBD2. The CDR3 spans 17 residues. Germline V lookup: CDR1 SGHRS, CDR2 YFSETQ. The trim removed 0 bases at V and 7 bases at J, leaving 9 bases unmatched. The CDR3 region has the DNA TGCGCCAGCAGCTTGGTCCGACTAGCGGGAGGGCCGCGGGAGCAGTACTTC. The encoded protein is CASSLVRLAGGPREQYF.

The chain uses TRBV5-1 and TRBJ2-2, with D perhaps TRBD1 (6 bases). Trimming stripped 0 bases from V and 1 base from J, with 10 bases between. The CDR3 runs to 16 residues. Germline-derived CDR1 and CDR2 are SGHRS and YFSETQ. The CDR3 spells CASSLEMGQNTGELFF. CDR3 bases: TGCGCCAGCAGCTTGGAAATGGGACAGAACACCGGGGAGCTGTTTTTT.

This clone was counted only a few times. The chain links TRBV2 to TRBJ1-3, with 7 bases fitting TRBD1. The CDR3 covers 14 residues. Germline CDR1 SNHLY, CDR2 FYNNEI. With V trimmed by 5 bases and J by 0 bases, 1 base remained unmatched. The chain's CDR3 is CASSRDSSGNTIYF. The CDR3 DNA is TGTGCCAGCAGTAGGGACAGCTCTGGAAACACCATATATTTT.

This clone showed up just once. The rearrangement joins TRBV5-1 to TRBJ2-7; 8 nucleotides agree with TRBD1. CDR1 SGHRS and CDR2 YFSETQ come from the germline V gene. The V and J ends lost 4 bases and 5 bases, in that order; junction bases with no gene match: 11. This CDR3 contains 15 residues. CDR3: CASSNEWTGSHEQYF. CDR3 DNA: TGCGCCAGCAGCAACGAATGGACAGGGTCCCACGAGCAGTACTTC.

The V and J genes are TRBV3-1 (or the pseudogene TRBV3-2) and TRBJ2-1; weak D call: TRBD2 (7 bases). V lost 7 bases, J lost 6 bases, and 19 bases lay in between. Looked up from germline, CDR1 is LGHDT and CDR2 is YNNKEL (reference sequence). The CDR3 covers 15 residues. CDR3 protein: CASTRAAGAINEQFF. CDR3 sequence (DNA): TGTGCCAGCACCAGGGCGGCGGGGGCCATCAATGAGCAGTTCTTC.

V gene TRBV20-1 combines with J gene TRBJ2-5, with 7 bases aligning to TRBD1. Germline V gives CDR1 DFQATT, CDR2 SNEGSKA (reference sequence). The CDR3 extends over 11 amino acids. With V trimmed by 7 bases and J by 5 bases, 4 bases remained unmatched. The CDR3: CSGDRVETQYF. The CDR3 DNA is TGCAGTGGCGACAGGGTGGAGACCCAGTACTTC.

V is TRBV2 and J is TRBJ1-2; the D is unclear. V lost 4 bases and J lost 6, with 9 bases in between. The CDR3 has 12 residues. Germline loops: CDR1 SNHLY, CDR2 FYNNEI. As DNA, the CDR3 is TGTGCCAGCAGTGGGCAGATTAATGGCTACACCTTC. It codes for CASSGQINGYTF. Supplemented by reference TRBV2 and TRBJ1-2, the full variable domain reads EPEVTQTPSHQVTQMGQEVILRCVPISNHLYFYWYRQILGQKVEFLVSFYNNEISEKSEIFDDQFSVERPDGSNFTLKIRSTKLEDSAMYFCASSGQINGYTFGSGTRLTVV.

The chain links TRBV30 to TRBJ2-7; D unresolved. Germline loops: CDR1 GTSNPN, CDR2 SVGIG (reference sequence). With 0 bases removed from V and 6 bases from J, the gap between germline ends came to 6 bases. This CDR3 has 11 amino acids. The CDR3, as DNA: TGTGCCTGGAGTGTACAGACCGAGCAGTACTTC. Amino acids: CAWSVQTEQYF.

The gene calls are TRBV7-9 and TRBJ1-2; 7 bases are shared with TRBD1. Trimming removed 5 bases from V and 2 bases from J; junction bases left unmatched: 5. The CDR3 extends over 14 amino acids. Per the germline V gene, CDR1 is SEHNR and CDR2 is FQNEAQ (reference sequence). The CDR3 bases are TGTGCCAGCAGCGGCCGGGACAGAAACTATGGCTACACCTTC. Protein product: CASSGRDRNYGYTF.

For this clone: The germline gene is not matched at one end of the junction; a read error may be the cause. This chain's CDR3 is CASREGGRATEAFF. CDR3 bases: TGTGCCAGCAGGGAAGGTGGCAGGGCCACTGAAGCTTTCTTT. This chain links TRBV2 with TRBJ1-1; tentatively, D is TRBD1 (5 bases). Germline V gene data show CDR1 as SNHLY and CDR2 as FYNNEI. The length of the CDR3 is 14 residues.

The CDR3 reads CASSLPLGQVGTEAFF. The CDR3 DNA follows: TGTGCCAGCAGTTTACCCCTGGGACAGGTCGGGACTGAAGCTTTCTTT. The gene calls are TRBV28 and TRBJ1-1; TRBD1 matches 8 bases. Germline CDR1 MDHEN, CDR2 SYDVKM. The CDR3 contains 16 residues. V dropped 2 bases and J dropped 5; count of bases not matched to a gene: 10.

The chain joins TRBV27 to TRBJ2-2; 7 bases align to TRBD1. The V and J ends lost 2 bases and 1 base, in that order; junction bases with no gene match: 1. Per germline, CDR1 MNHEY and CDR2 SMNVEV (reference sequence). The CDR3 spans 15 residues. In DNA form, the CDR3 reads TGTGCCAGCAGTTTACAGGGGGAGAACACCGGGGAGCTGTTTTTT. This translates into CASSLQGENTGELFF.

This chain connects TRBV6-5 to TRBJ1-1; 10 bases line up with TRBD1. The CDR3 loop spans 14 amino acids. The V segment lost 7 bases and the J segment 4 bases; nucleotides outside the gene matches: 6. CDR1 and CDR2 from the germline V gene are MNHEY and SVGAGI. The CDR3 loop reads CASISGQGITEAFF. Written as DNA, the CDR3 is TGTGCCAGCATTTCGGGACAGGGGATCACTGAAGCTTTCTTT.

V is TRBV28 and J is TRBJ1-4; 8 bases map to TRBD1. The CDR3 totals 15 residues. The V segment lost 8 bases and the J segment 8 bases; nucleotides outside the gene matches: 13. CDR1 and CDR2 from the germline V gene are MDHEN and SYDVKM. The CDR3 DNA reads as TGTGCCAGCGGATCGTCCGGGACAGGAGGAGAAAAACTGTTTTTT. Residues: CASGSSGTGGEKLFF.

The V call is TRBV2, the J call TRBJ2-7, with no clear D. Germline loops: CDR1 SNHLY, CDR2 FYNNEI. The V end lost 3 bases, the J end lost 0 bases, and 12 bases lay between the germline ends. CDR3 length equals 15 residues. The CDR3 DNA reads TGTGCCAGCAGTGAGTCCCAGGTGCTCTCCTACGAGCAGTACTTC. Protein: CASSESQVLSYEQYF.

V usage is TRBV4-2 and J usage is TRBJ2-7, with D uncertain. The CDR3 consists of 13 residues. Germline V gene sequence: CDR1 LGHNA, CDR2 YNFKEQ. V dropped 1 base and J dropped 6 bases, with 10 bases sitting between them. The CDR3 DNA follows: TGTGCCAGCAGCCAAGGCGCCCCGGGCGAGCAGTACTTC. The encoded protein is CASSQGAPGEQYF.

In DNA, the CDR3 is TGTGCCAGCAGCCAGGGGGTGAACACTGAAGCTTTCTTT. Protein product: CASSQGVNTEAFF. This chain links TRBV7-2 with TRBJ1-1; 7 bases fit TRBD1. The germline CDR1 and CDR2 sequences are SGHTA and FQGNSA. This CDR3 is 13 amino acids long. Trimming took 5 bases from V and 0 from J; bases not matched to a gene: 0.

The chain uses TRBV6-2 or TRBV6-3 and TRBJ2-5, with 9 bases aligning to TRBD2. This CDR3 has 18 residues. Germline CDR1 is MNHEY and CDR2 is SVGEGT. The ends lost 6 bases at V and 5 bases at J; junction bases unmatched: 19. For the CDR3, the DNA is TGTGCCAGCAGCTCCAGGGGTAGAACGCGGGAGGGAGGGGAGACCCAGTACTTC. Protein sequence: CASSSRGRTREGGETQYF.

The chain links TRBV6-2 or TRBV6-3 to TRBJ2-7; TRBD2 matches at 7 bases. The germline V gene encodes CDR1 MNHEY and CDR2 SVGEGT. The junction had 7 bases not matched to a gene; V was cut back by 5 bases and J by 0 bases. The CDR3 sequence is 15 residues long. The CDR3 loop reads CASSQLASSSYEQYF. CDR3 coding DNA: TGTGCCAGCAGTCAACTAGCGTCGAGCTCCTACGAGCAGTACTTC.